Shown below are 7 T cell receptor beta chains from a single sample sequenced in a study of T cells in localized non-small cell lung cancer. Assay: immunoSEQ multiplex PCR; the TCRdb copy retains only in-frame clones and omits some. The sample includes around 1,300 clones, about 23% of them seen just once. The source was lung tumor tissue, collected before any cancer treatment. These receptors all stem from an older male donor with stage I squamous cell lung carcinoma.

This clone appeared a few times. This chain uses TRBV6-8 with TRBJ2-6; D unresolved. Trimming pared 0 bases from V and 12 bases from J, leaving 9 bases between. The CDR3 sequence is 13 residues long. Germline lookup yields CDR1 MNHGY and CDR2 SAAAGT. The CDR3: CASSYSWEPVLTF. Here the CDR3 DNA reads TGTGCCAGCAGTTACTCGTGGGAACCCGTCCTGACTTTC.

This clone has more than one count but fewer than ten. This chain uses TRBV30 with TRBJ1-1; D remains ambiguous. Trimming removed 1 base at V and 11 bases at J, with 14 bases between. There are 12 residues in the CDR3. The germline V gene has CDR1 GTSNPN and CDR2 SVGIG (reference sequence). CDR3 residues: CAWSGIGGRAFF. CDR3 sequence (DNA): TGTGCCTGGAGTGGGATCGGAGGACGGGCTTTCTTT.

The CDR3 loop reads CASSTIWDSSYNEQFF. CDR3 bases: TGTGCCAGCAGTACCATCTGGGACAGTTCCTACAATGAGCAGTTCTTC. This chain uses TRBV6-8 with TRBJ2-1, with TRBD1 matching over 7 bases. CDR3 length equals 16 residues. V gave up 5 bases and J gave up 1 base; unmatched junction bases: 8. The germline CDR1 and CDR2 sequences are MNHGY and SAAAGT.

This clone is medium-sized in the sample. This chain uses TRBV23-1 with TRBJ2-1; a weak D match, TRBD1 (5 bases). TRBV23-1 has ORF status, its function being uncertain. With 6 bases removed from V and 4 bases from J, the gap between germline ends came to 10 bases. The CDR3 runs 13 residues. The CDR3 protein is CASSEDTYNEQFF. The CDR3 nucleotides are TGCGCCAGCAGCGAGGACACGTACAATGAGCAGTTCTTC.

The chain couples TRBV30 to TRBJ1-1; TRBD1 might be the D (5 bases). This CDR3 is 13 amino acids long. V was clipped by 4 bases and J by 4 bases, with 13 bases between them. Germline CDR1 GTSNPN, CDR2 SVGIG (reference sequence). CDR3 sequence reads: CAWMRGGSTEAFF. The DNA of the CDR3 is TGTGCCTGGATGAGGGGCGGAAGCACTGAAGCTTTCTTT.

By sample share, this clone is medium-sized (0.01 to 0.1%). The chain couples TRBV9 to TRBJ2-5; weak D call: TRBD2 (6 bases). From germline, CDR1 is SGDLS and CDR2 YYNGEE. This CDR3 comprises 16 residues. Trimming took 4 bases from V and 2 from J, leaving 18 bases between them. The CDR3 bases are TGTGCCAGCAGCAGCAACTGGGGGGATGCACAAGAGACCCAGTACTTC. The encoded protein is CASSSNWGDAQETQYF.

In its sample, this clone is large (0.1 to 1%). The J gene is TRBJ1-4, the V gene TRBV11-3; D perhaps matches TRBD1 (5 bases). There are 15 residues in the CDR3. Germline V gene data show CDR1 as SGHNT and CDR2 as YENEEA. The V end was cut by 4 bases, the J end by 4 bases, with 13 bases between. The CDR3 region has the DNA TGTGCCAGCAGCTCCAGGGTTGGCAATAATGAAAAACTGTTTTTT. Translating it yields CASSSRVGNNEKLFF.